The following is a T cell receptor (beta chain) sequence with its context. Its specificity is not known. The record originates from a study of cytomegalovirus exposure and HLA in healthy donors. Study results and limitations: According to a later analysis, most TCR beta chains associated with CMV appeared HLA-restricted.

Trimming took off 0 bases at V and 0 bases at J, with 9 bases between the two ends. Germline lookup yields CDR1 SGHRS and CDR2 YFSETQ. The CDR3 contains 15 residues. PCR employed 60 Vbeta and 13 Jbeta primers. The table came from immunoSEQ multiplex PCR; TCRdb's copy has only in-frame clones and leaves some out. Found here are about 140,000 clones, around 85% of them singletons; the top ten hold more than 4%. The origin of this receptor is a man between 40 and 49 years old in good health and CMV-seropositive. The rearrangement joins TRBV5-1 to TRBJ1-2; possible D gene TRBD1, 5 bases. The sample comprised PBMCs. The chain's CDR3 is CASSLALTANYGYTF. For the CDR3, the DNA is TGCGCCAGCAGCTTGGCCCTGACAGCTAACTATGGCTACACCTTC.